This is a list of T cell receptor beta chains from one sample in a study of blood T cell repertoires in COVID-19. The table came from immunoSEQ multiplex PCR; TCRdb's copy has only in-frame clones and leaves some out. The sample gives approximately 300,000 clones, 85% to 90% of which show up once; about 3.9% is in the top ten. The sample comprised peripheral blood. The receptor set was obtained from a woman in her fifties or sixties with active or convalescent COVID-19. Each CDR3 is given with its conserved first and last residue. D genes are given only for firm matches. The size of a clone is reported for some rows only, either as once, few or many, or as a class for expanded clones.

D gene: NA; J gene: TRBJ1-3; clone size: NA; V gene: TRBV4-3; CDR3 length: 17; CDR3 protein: CASSQGIQVDSGNTIYF; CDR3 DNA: TGCGCCAGCAGCCAAGGGATCCAGGTGGACTCTGGAAACACCATATATTTT
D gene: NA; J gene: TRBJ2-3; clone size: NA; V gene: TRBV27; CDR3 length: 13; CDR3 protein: CASTHSGGDTQYF; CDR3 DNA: TGTGCCAGCACCCACTCGGGGGGCGATACGCAGTATTTT
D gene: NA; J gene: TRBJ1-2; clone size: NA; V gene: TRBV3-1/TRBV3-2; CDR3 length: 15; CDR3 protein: CASSQRARDFYGYTF; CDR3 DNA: TGTGCCAGCAGCCAGAGGGCGCGGGACTTCTATGGCTACACCTTC
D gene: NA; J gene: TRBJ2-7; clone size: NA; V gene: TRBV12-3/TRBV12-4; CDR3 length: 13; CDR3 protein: CASSSRQAGEQYF; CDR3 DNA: TGTGCCAGCAGTTCCAGACAGGCCGGCGAGCAGTACTTC
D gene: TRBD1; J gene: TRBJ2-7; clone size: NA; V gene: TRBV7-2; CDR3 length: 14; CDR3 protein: CASSGQGGIYEQYF; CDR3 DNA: TGTGCCAGCAGCGGACAGGGTGGTATATACGAGCAGTACTTC
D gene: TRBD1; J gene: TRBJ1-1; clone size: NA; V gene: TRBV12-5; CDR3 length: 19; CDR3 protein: CASGLSLLAGGRRGTEAFF; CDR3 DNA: TGTGCTAGTGGTTTGAGTCTTTTGGCAGGGGGCAGAAGGGGCACTGAAGCTTTCTTT
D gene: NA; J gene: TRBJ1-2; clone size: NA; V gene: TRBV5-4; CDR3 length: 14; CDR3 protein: CASSLEKRTDGYTF; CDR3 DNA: TGTGCCAGCAGCTTGGAAAAGAGAACTGATGGCTACACCTTC
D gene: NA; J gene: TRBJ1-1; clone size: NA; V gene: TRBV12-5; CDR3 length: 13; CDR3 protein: CASGAGARTEAFF; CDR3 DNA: TGTGCTAGTGGGGCGGGGGCGAGGACTGAAGCTTTCTTT
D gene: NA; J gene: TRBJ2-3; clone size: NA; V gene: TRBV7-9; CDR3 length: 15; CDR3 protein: CASSQRDRFGDTQYF; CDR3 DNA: TGTGCCAGCAGCCAGCGAGACAGATTTGGAGATACGCAGTATTTT
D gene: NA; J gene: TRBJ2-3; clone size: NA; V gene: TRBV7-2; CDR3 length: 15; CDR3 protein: CASSHREYYGDTQYF; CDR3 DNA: TGTGCCAGCAGCCATCGGGAGTACTACGGGGATACGCAGTATTTT
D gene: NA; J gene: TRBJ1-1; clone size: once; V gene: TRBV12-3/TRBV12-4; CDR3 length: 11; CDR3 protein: CASSLETEAFF; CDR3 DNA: TGTGCCAGCAGCCTCGAGACTGAAGCTTTCTTT
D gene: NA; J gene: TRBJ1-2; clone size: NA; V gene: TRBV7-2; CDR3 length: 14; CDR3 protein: CASSFEGANYGYTF; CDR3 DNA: TGTGCCAGCAGCTTTGAAGGGGCTAACTATGGCTACACCTTC
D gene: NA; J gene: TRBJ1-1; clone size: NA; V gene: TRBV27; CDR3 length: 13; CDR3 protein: CASSYGLNTEAFF; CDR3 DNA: TGTGCCAGCAGTTACGGTCTGAACACTGAAGCTTTCTTT
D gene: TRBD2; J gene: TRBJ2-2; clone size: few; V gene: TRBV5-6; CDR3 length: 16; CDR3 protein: CASERAGGTYTGELFF; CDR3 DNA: TGTGCCAGCGAGCGGGCGGGGGGAACTTACACCGGGGAGCTGTTTTTT
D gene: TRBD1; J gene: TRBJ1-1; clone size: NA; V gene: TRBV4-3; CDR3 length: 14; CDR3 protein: CASSQVQGSTEAFF; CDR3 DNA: TGCGCCAGCAGCCAGGTACAGGGGAGTACTGAAGCTTTCTTT
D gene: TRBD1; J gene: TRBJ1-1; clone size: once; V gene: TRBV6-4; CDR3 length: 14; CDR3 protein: CASSERDRNTEAFF; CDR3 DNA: TGTGCCAGCAGTGAGAGGGACAGGAACACTGAAGCTTTCTTT
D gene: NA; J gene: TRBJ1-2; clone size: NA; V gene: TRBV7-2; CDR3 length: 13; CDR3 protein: CASSTGTDYGYTF; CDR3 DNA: TGTGCCAGCAGTACAGGTACTGACTATGGCTACACCTTC
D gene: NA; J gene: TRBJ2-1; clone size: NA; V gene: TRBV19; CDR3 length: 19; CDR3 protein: CASSMRQGKGRAGYNEQFF; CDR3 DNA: TGTGCCAGTAGTATGAGGCAGGGGAAAGGGCGGGCGGGCTACAATGAGCAGTTCTTC
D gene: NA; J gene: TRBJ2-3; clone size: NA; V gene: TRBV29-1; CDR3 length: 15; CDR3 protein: CSVEYYRTSTDTQYF; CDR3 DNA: TGCAGCGTTGAATATTACCGAACAAGCACAGATACGCAGTATTTT
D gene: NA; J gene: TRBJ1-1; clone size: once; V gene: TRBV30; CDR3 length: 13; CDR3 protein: CAWSGGHGTEAFF; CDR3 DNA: TGTGCCTGGAGTGGGGGGCACGGCACTGAAGCTTTCTTT
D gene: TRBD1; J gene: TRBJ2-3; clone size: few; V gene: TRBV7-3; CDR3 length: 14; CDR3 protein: CASSAGGGTDTQYF; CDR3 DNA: TGTGCCAGCAGCGCAGGGGGAGGCACAGATACGCAGTATTTT
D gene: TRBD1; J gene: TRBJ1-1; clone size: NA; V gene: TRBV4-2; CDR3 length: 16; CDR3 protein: CASSERDQGVNTEAFF; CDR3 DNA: TGTGCCAGCAGCGAAAGGGACCAGGGGGTGAACACTGAAGCTTTCTTT
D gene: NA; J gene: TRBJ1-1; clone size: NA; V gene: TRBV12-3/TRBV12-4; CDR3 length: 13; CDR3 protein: CASRQARSTEAFF; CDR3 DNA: TGTGCCAGCAGGCAAGCTAGGAGCACTGAAGCTTTCTTT
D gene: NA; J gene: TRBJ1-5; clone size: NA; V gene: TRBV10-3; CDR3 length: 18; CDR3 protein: CAINPYFLQGKGNQPQHF; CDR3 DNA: TGTGCCATCAACCCTTATTTCTTACAGGGAAAGGGAAATCAGCCCCAGCATTTT
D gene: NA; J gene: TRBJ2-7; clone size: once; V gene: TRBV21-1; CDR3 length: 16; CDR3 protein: CASTPGGTGDHYEQYF; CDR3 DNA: TGTGCCAGCACCCCGGGCGGGACAGGGGACCACTACGAGCAGTACTTC
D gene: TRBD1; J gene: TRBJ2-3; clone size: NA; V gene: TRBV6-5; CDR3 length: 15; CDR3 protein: CASRSDRGTGDTQYF; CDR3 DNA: TGTGCCAGCAGGAGCGACAGGGGCACGGGAGATACGCAGTATTTT
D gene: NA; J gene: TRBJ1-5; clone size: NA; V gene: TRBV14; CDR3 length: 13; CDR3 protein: CASSQNRNQPQHF; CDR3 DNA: TGTGCCAGCAGCCAGAACAGAAATCAGCCCCAGCATTTT
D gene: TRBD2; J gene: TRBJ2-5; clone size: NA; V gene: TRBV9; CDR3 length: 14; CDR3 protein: CASSPSGGDETQYF; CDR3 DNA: TGTGCCAGCAGCCCCAGCGGGGGCGACGAGACCCAGTACTTC
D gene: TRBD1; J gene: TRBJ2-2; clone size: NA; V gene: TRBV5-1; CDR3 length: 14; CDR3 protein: CASRGTGAAGELFF; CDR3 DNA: TGCGCCAGCAGAGGTACAGGGGCGGCCGGGGAGCTGTTTTTT
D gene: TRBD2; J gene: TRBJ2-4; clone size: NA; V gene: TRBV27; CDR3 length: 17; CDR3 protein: CASSLLVAGVAKNIQYF; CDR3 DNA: TGTGCCAGCAGTTTACTCGTAGCGGGAGTAGCCAAAAACATTCAGTACTTC
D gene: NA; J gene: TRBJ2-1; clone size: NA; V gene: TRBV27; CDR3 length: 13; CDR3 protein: CASSLAGNNEQFF; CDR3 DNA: TGTGCCAGCAGTTTGGCGGGGAACAATGAGCAGTTCTTC
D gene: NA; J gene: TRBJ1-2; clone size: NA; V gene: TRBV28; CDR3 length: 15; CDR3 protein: CASSFTRATNYGYTF; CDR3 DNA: TGTGCCAGCAGTTTCACCAGGGCTACTAACTATGGCTACACCTTC
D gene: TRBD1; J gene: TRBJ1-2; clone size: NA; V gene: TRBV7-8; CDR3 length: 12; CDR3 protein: CASSLFDRGLTF; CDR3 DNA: TGTGCCAGCAGCCTTTTCGACAGGGGGCTCACCTTC
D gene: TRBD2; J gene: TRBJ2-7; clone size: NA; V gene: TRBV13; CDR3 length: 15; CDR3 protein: CASSSSGAVSYEQYF; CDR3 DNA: TGTGCCAGCAGTTCCAGCGGGGCCGTAAGTTACGAGCAGTACTTC
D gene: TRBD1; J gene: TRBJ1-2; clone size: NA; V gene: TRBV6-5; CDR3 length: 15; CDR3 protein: CASRRGQSTNYGYTF; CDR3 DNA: TGTGCCAGCAGGAGGGGACAGTCTACTAACTATGGCTACACCTTC
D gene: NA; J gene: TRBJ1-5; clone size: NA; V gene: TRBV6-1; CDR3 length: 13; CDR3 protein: CASSETFNQPQHF; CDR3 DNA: TGTGCCAGCAGTGAAACTTTTAATCAGCCCCAGCATTTT
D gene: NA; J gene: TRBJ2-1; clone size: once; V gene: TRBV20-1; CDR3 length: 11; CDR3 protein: CSAITGYQQFF; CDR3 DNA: TGCAGTGCTATAACAGGGTATCAGCAGTTCTTC
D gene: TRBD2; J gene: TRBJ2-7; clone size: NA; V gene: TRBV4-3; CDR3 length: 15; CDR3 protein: CASSQVLAETYEQYF; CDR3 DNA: TGCGCCAGCAGCCAAGTACTAGCGGAAACCTACGAGCAGTACTTC
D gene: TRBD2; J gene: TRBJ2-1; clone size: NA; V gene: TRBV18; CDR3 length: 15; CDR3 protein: CASSRGTSGTDEQFF; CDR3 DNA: TGTGCCAGCTCACGAGGGACTAGCGGGACTGATGAGCAGTTCTTC
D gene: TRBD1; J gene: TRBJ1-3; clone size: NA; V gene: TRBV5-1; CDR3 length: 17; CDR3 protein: CASSLQGQAGGGNTIYF; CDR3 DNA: TGCGCCAGCAGCTTGCAGGGACAGGCTGGTGGGGGAAACACCATATATTTT
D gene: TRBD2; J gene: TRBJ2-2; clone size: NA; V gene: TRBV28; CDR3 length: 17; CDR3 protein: CASSSPRGERGTGELFF; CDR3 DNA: TGTGCCAGCAGTTCCCCGCGGGGGGAGAGGGGTACCGGGGAGCTGTTTTTT
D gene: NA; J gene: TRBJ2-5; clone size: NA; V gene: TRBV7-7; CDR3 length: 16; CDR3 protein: CASSLSGQVGPETQYF; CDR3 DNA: TGTGCTAGCAGCTTAAGTGGGCAGGTGGGTCCAGAGACCCAGTACTTC
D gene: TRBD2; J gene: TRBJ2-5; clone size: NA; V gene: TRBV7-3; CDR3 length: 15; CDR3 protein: CASSPAGAFQETQYF; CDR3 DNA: TGTGCCAGCAGCCCAGCGGGGGCCTTCCAAGAGACCCAGTACTTC
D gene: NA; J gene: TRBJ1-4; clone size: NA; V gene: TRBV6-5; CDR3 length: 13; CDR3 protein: CASSRAGAEKLFF; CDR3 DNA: TGTGCCAGCAGTCGAGCGGGAGCCGAAAAACTGTTTTTT
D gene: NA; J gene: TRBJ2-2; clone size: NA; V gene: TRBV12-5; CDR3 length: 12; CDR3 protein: CASGPPTGELFF; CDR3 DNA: TGTGCTAGTGGCCCCCCTACCGGGGAGCTGTTTTTT
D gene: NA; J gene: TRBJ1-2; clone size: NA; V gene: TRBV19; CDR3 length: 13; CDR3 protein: CASSIAGDYGYTF; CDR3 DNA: TGTGCCAGTAGTATAGCAGGTGACTATGGCTACACCTTC